This TCR beta chain was obtained from a study of CD8+ T cells in alopecia areata. Study results and caveats: Persistence in scalp and blood during tofacitinib was observed for many expanded lesional clones. Scalp sequencing also captures normal skin's resident alphabeta T cells.

To note about this clone: What it recognizes is unknown.

Sample treatment: oral pan-JAK inhibitor, 5-10 mg twice daily. Extracted RNA was reverse transcribed into cDNA, the sequencing template. Clones were read by immunoSEQ multiplex PCR, and TCRdb kept only the in-frame ones, dropping some. The sample has 150,000 to 200,000 clones, 53% seen once; the top ten hold approximately 11%. Germline V CDR1 and CDR2: SQVTM, ANQGSEA. The length of the CDR3 is 16 residues. After removal of 7 bases from V and 3 bases from J, the junction contained 11 bases not matched to a gene. The TCR originated in a human donor with alopecia areata. Sequencing was performed on CD8+ T cells sorted from blood, taken at week 24, from a patient treated with tofacitinib. The rearrangement joins TRBV29-1 to TRBJ2-3; 12 bases align to TRBD2. CDR3 sequence: CSGLLGLAGGTDTQYF. The DNA of the CDR3 is TGCAGCGGTCTGCTTGGGCTAGCGGGGGGGACAGATACGCAGTATTTT.